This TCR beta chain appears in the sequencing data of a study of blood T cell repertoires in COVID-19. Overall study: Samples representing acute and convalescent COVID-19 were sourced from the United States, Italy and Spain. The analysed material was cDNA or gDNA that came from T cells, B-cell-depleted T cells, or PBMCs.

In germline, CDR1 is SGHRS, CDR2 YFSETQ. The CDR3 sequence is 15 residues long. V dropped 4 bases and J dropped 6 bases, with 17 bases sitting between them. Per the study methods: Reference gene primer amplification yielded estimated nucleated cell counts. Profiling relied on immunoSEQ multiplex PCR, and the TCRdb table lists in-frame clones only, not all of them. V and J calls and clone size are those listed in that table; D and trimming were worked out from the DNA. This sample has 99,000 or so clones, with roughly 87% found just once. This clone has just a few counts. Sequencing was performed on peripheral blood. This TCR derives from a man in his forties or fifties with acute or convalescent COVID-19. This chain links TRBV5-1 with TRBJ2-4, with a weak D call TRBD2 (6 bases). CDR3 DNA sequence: TGCGCCAGCAGCCGGGACTCCAGGGACGGAAACATTCAGTACTTC. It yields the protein CASSRDSRDGNIQYF.